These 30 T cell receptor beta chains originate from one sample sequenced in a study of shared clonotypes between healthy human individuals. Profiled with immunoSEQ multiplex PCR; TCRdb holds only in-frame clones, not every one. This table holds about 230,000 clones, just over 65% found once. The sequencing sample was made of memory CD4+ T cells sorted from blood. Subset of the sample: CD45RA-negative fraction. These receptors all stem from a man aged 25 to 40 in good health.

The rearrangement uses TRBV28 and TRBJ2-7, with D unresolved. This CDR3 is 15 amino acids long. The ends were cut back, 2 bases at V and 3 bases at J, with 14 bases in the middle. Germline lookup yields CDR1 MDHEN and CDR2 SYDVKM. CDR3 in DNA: TGTGCCAGCAGTTTAATCATAAACCCCTACTACGAGCAGTACTTC. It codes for CASSLIINPYYEQYF.

CDR3 protein: CASNLNSGRASEQYF. The CDR3 nucleotides are TGTGCCAGCAACTTGAACAGCGGGAGGGCCTCCGAGCAGTACTTC. The chain joins TRBV9 to TRBJ2-7; 10 bases agree with TRBD2. Losses at the gene ends were 6 bases for V and 6 bases for J; bases not matched to a gene: 12. The CDR3 is 15 amino acids. CDR1 is SGDLS, CDR2 YYNGEE, per germline.

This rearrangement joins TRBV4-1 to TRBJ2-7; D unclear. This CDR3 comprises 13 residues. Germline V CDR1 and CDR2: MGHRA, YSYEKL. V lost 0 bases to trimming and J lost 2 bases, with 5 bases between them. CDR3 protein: CASSQEQAYEQYF. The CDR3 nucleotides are TGCGCCAGCAGCCAAGAGCAGGCCTACGAGCAGTACTTC.

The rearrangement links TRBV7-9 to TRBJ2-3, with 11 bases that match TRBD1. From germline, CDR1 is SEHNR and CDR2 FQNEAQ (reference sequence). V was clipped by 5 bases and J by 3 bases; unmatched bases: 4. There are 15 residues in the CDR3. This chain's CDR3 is CASSPGTGGTDTQYF. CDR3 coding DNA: TGTGCCAGCAGCCCTGGGACAGGGGGAACAGATACGCAGTATTTT.

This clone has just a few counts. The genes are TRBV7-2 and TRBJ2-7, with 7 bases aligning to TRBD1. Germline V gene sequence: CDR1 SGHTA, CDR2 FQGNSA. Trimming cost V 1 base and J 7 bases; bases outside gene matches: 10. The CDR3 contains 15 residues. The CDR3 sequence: CASSLDSKGAREQYF. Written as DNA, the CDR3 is TGTGCCAGCAGCTTAGACTCTAAGGGGGCGCGTGAGCAGTACTTC.

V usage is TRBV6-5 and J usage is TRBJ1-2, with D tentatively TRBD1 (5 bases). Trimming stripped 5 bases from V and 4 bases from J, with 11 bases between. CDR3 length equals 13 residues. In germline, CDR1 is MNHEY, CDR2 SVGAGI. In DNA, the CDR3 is TGTGCCAGCAGTATCGCCGGGGGCTATGGCTACACCTTC. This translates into CASSIAGGYGYTF.

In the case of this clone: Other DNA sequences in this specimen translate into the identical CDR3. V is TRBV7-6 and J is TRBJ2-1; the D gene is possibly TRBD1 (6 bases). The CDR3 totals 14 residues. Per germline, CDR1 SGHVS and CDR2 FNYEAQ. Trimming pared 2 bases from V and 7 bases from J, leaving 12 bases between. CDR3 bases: TGTGCCAGCAGCTTAAGGGGGTCCCGGAATGAGCAGTTCTTC. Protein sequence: CASSLRGSRNEQFF.

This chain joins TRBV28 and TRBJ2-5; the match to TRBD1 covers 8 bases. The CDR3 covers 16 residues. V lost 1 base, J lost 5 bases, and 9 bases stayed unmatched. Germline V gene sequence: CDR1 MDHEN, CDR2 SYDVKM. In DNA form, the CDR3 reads TGTGCCAGCAGTTTATCGACAGGGGTAGGAGGGGAGACCCAGTACTTC. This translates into CASSLSTGVGGETQYF.

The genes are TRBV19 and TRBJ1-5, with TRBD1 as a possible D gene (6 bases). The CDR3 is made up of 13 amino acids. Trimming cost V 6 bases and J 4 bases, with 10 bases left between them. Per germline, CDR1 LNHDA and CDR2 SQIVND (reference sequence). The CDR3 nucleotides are TGTGCCAGTAGGGGACACCGAAATCAGCCCCAGCATTTT. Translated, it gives CASRGHRNQPQHF.

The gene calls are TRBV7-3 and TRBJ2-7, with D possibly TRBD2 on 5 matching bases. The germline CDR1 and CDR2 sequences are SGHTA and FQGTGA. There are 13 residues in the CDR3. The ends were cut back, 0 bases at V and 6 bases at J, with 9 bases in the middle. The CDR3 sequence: CASSLTLASEQYF. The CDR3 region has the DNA TGTGCCAGCAGCTTAACCCTAGCTAGCGAGCAGTACTTC.

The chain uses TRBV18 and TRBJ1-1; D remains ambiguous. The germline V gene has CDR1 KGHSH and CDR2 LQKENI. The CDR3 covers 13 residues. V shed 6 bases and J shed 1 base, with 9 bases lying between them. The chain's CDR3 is CASSTSRNTEAFF. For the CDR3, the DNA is TGTGCCAGCTCGACCAGCCGGAACACTGAAGCTTTCTTT.

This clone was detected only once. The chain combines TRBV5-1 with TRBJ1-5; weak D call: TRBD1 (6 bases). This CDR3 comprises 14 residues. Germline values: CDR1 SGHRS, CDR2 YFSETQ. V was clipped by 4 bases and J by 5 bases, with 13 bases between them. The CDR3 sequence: CASSPDRRDQPQHF. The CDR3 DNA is TGCGCCAGCAGCCCCGACAGGAGGGATCAGCCCCAGCATTTT.

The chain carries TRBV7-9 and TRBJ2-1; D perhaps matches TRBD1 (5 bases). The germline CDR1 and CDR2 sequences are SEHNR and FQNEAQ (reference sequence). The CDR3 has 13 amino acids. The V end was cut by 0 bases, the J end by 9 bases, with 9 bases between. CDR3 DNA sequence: TGTGCCAGCAGCTTAGCCCAGGGTATTGAGCAGTTCTTC. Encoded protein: CASSLAQGIEQFF.

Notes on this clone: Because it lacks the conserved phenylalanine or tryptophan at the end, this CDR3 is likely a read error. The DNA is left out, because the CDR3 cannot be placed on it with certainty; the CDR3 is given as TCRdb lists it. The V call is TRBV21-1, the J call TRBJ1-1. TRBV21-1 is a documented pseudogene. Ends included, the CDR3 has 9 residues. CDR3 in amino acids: CASPTPGGL.

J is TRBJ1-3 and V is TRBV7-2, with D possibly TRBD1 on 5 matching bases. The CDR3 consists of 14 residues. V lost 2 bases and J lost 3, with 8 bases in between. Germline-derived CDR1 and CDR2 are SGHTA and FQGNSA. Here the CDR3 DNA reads TGTGCCAGCAGCTTATCAGGGTTTGGAAACACCATATATTTT. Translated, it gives CASSLSGFGNTIYF. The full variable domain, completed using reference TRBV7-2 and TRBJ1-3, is GAGVSQSPSNKVTEKGKDVELRCDPISGHTALYWYRQSLGQGLEFLIYFQGNSAPDKSGLPSDRFSAERTGGSVSTLTIQRTQQEDSAVYLCASSLSGFGNTIYFGEGSWLTVV.

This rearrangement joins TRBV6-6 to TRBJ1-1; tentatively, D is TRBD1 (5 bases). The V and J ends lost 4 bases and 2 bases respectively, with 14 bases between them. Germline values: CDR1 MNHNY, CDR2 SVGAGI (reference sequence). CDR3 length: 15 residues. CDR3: CASSSGTLHNTEAFF. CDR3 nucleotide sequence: TGTGCCAGCAGTTCCGGGACCCTCCACAACACTGAAGCTTTCTTT.

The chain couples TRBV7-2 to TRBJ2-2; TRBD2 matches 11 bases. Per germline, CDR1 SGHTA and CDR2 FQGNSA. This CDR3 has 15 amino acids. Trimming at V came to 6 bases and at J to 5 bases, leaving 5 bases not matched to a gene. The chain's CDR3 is CASRVAGGKTGELFF. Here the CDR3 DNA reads TGTGCCAGCAGGGTAGCGGGAGGGAAAACCGGGGAGCTGTTTTTT.

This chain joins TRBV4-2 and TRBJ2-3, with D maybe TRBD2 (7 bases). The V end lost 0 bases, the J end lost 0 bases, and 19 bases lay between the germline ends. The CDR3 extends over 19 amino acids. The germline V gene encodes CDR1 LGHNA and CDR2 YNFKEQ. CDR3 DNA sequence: TGTGCCAGCAGCCAAGAAGGGGGGGGGTTCGGCGCTAGCACAGATACGCAGTATTTT. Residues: CASSQEGGGFGASTDTQYF.

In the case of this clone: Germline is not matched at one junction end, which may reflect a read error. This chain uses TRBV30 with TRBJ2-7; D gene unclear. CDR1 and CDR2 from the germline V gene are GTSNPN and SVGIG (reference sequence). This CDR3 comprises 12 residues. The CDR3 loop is CAWSVAGYVQYF. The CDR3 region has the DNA TGTGCCTGGAGTGTAGCCGGCTACGTGCAGTACTTC.

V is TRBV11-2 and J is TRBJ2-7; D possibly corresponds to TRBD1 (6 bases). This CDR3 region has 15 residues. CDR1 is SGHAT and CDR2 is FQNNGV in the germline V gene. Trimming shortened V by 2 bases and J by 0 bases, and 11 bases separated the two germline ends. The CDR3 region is CASSLYAGDSYEQYF. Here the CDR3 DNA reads TGTGCCAGCAGCTTATACGCAGGGGACTCCTACGAGCAGTACTTC.

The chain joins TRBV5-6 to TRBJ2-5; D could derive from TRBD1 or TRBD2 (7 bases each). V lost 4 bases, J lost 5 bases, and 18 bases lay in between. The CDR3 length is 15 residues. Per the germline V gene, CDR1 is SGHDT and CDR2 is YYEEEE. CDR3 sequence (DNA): TGTGCCAGCAGCCAGGGGGGGCGTCGCGGGGAGACCCAGTACTTC. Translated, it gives CASSQGGRRGETQYF.

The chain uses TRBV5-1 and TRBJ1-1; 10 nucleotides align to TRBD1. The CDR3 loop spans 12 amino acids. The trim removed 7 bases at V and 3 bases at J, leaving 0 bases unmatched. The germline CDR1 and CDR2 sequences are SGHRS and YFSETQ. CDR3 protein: CASGQGDTEAFF. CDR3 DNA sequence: TGCGCCAGCGGACAGGGGGACACTGAAGCTTTCTTT.

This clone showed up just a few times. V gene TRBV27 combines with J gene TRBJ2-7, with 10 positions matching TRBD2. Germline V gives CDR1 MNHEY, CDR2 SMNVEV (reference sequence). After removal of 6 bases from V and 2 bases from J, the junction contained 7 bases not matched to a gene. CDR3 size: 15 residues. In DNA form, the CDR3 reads TGTGCCAGCAGATTGACTAGCGGGTCGACCTACGAGCAGTACTTC. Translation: CASRLTSGSTYEQYF.

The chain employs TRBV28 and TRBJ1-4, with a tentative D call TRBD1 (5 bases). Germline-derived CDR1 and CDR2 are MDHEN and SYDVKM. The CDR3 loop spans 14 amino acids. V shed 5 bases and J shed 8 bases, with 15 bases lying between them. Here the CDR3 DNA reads TGTGCCAGCAGTCACAGGCCTATACGGGAAAAACTGTTTTTT. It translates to CASSHRPIREKLFF.

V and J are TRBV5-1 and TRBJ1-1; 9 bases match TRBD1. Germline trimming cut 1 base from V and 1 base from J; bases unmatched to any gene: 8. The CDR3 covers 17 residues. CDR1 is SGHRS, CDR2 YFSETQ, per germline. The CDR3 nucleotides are TGCGCCAGCAGCTTGTCATTAATGGGACAGGGGAACACTGAAGCTTTCTTT. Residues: CASSLSLMGQGNTEAFF.

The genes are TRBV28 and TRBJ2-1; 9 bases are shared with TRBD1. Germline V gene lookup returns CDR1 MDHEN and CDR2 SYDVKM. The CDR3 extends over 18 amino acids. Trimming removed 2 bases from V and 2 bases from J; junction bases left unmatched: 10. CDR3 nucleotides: TGTGCCAGCAGTTTAGGGTTTGACAGGGGGAAACCCTACAATGAGCAGTTCTTC. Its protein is CASSLGFDRGKPYNEQFF.

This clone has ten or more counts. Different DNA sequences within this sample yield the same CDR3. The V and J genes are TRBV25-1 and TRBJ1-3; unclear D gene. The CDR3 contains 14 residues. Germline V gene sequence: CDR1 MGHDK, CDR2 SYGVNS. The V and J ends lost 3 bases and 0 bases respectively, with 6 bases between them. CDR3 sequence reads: CASSEERSGNTIYF. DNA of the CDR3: TGTGCCAGCAGTGAGGAACGCTCTGGAAACACCATATATTTT.

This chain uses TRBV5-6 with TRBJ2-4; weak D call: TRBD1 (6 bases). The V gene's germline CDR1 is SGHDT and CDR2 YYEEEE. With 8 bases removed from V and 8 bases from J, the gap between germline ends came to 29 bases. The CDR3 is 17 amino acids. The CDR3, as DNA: TGTGCCAGTCACGACGGACAGTCCAGTGTTTTTGAGGACATTCAGTACTTC. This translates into CASHDGQSSVFEDIQYF.

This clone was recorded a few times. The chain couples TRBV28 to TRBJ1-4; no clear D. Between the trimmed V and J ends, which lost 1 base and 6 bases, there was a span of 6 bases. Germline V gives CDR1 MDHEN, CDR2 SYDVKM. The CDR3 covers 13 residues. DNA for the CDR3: TGTGCCAGCAGTTTATACGACCATGAAAAACTGTTTTTT. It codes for CASSLYDHEKLFF.

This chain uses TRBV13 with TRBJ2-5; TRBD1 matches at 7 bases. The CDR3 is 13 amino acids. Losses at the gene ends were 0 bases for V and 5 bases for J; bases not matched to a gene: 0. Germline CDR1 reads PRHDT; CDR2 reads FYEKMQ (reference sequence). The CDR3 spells CASSLGDRETQYF. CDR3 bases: TGTGCCAGCAGCTTAGGGGACAGGGAGACCCAGTACTTC.